The T cell receptor (beta chain) described here comes from a study of blood T cell repertoires in COVID-19. Study-level background: Nucleic acid was either cDNA or gDNA, and it came from T cells, B-cell-depleted T cells, or PBMCs.

Germline V gene sequence: CDR1 SGHTS, CDR2 YDEGEE. V was cut by 4 bases and J by 2 bases, with 16 bases left in between. The CDR3 sequence is 15 residues long. As originally analysed: Researchers report that nucleated cell counts were estimated from reference gene primer amplification. Profiled with immunoSEQ multiplex PCR; TCRdb holds only in-frame clones, not every one. Clone size and V and J calls were adopted from that table, with D and trimming inferred from the DNA. The sample records around 300,000 clones, 70% to 90% being singletons. The receptor was isolated from a woman in her 70s with acute or convalescent COVID-19. Material for sequencing was peripheral blood. The chain employs TRBV5-8 and TRBJ2-7, with a tentative D call TRBD1 (5 bases). The CDR3 loop is CASSLRAGVAYEQYF. Here the CDR3 DNA reads TGTGCCAGCAGCCTCAGGGCTGGGGTAGCCTACGAGCAGTACTTC.